This is a list of T cell receptor beta chains from one sample in a study of CD8 T cells in ankylosing spondylitis. Via MiXCR, TCRdb re-called the 5' RACE reads, giving one row per CDR3 protein. Of 450,000 to 550,000 distinct CDR3 sequences detected, about 5% appear once; the ten largest clones hold approximately 4%. Sequenced input: blood, either unsorted or a sorted T cell fraction (not recorded which). These receptors were collected from a male donor with ankylosing spondylitis. Both conserved end residues are part of each CDR3. The D gene is left open where the match is weak. Only part of the rows carry a size: once, few, many, or a class if the clone is expanded.

v_gene,j_gene,abundance,d_gene,CDR3aa,CDR3nt
TRBV20-1,TRBJ1-2,many,-,CSARLRLNYGYTF,TGCAGTGCTAGACTACGGCTCAATTACGGCTACACCTTC
TRBV18,TRBJ1-4,-,-,CASSVIPATVNEKLFF,TGTGCCAGCTCCGTCATCCCCGCGACGGTTAATGAAAAACTGTTTTTT
TRBV10-3,TRBJ1-1,many,TRBD1,CAISEGQGGEAFF,TGTGCCATCAGTGAGGGACAGGGGGGGGAAGCTTTCTTT
TRBV4-3,TRBJ2-7,many,-,CASSGGRLSYEQYF,TGCGCCAGCAGCGGAGGACGGTTGTCCTACGAGCAGTACTTC
TRBV10-3,TRBJ1-2,many,-,CAISESLAVSNYGYTF,TGTGCCATCAGTGAGTCGCTGGCAGTCTCTAACTATGGCTACACCTTC
TRBV6-1,TRBJ2-1,many,-,CASSEVGVRSEQFF,TGTGCCAGCAGTGAAGTCGGAGTACGGAGTGAGCAGTTCTTC
TRBV29-1,TRBJ2-3,many,TRBD2,CSVDASGGVGDTQYF,TGCAGCGTTGACGCGAGCGGGGGGGTAGGAGATACGCAGTATTTT
TRBV9,TRBJ2-1,many,-,CASSVAEGGYSPGEQFF,TGTGCCAGCAGCGTAGCGGAGGGCGGATACTCTCCCGGTGAGCAGTTCTTC
TRBV29-1,TRBJ2-3,many,-,CSVGEISTDTQYF,TGCAGCGTTGGAGAGATTAGCACAGATACGCAGTATTTT
TRBV29-1,TRBJ2-7,many,TRBD1,CSVDTGGEQYF,TGCAGCGTTGACACAGGGGGCGAGCAGTACTTC
TRBV6-1,TRBJ2-3,many,-,CASRRGRTSTDTQYF,TGTGCCAGCAGGCGGGGGCGAACTAGCACAGATACGCAGTATTTT
TRBV28,TRBJ1-1,few,-,CASSPRWVGSTEAFF,TGTGCCAGCAGTCCCCGCTGGGTAGGATCAACTGAAGCTTTCTTT
TRBV6-2/TRBV6-3,TRBJ1-5,many,TRBD1,CASRPDRVWVNQPQHF,TGTGCCAGCAGGCCTGACAGGGTTTGGGTCAATCAGCCCCAGCATTTT
TRBV11-2,TRBJ2-7,few,-,CASSSGYHEQYF,TGTGCCAGCAGCTCGGGATACCACGAGCAGTACTTC
TRBV5-1,TRBJ1-6,-,TRBD1,CASSGTGQGGSPLHF,TGCGCCAGCAGCGGGACGGGACAGGGAGGATCACCCCTCCACTTT
TRBV10-3,TRBJ1-1,many,TRBD1,CAIRTGDLNTEAFF,TGTGCCATCAGGACAGGGGACTTGAACACTGAAGCTTTCTTT
TRBV20-1,TRBJ2-5,-,-,CSAWTRRETQYF,TGCAGTGCCTGGACGCGGAGGGAGACCCAGTACTTC
TRBV5-1,TRBJ2-3,many,-,CASSLGPPSTDTQYF,TGCGCCAGCAGCTTGGGTCCTCCAAGCACAGATACGCAGTATTTT
TRBV20-1,TRBJ2-1,-,TRBD1,CSAQDRNIYNEQFF,TGCAGTGCTCAGGACAGGAATATCTACAATGAGCAGTTCTTC
TRBV28,TRBJ1-5,many,-,CASGTLTRGQPQHF,TGTGCCAGCGGAACACTCACCCGCGGTCAGCCCCAGCATTTT
TRBV28,TRBJ1-4,many,-,CASRWSVGPRTNEKLFF,TGTGCCAGCAGGTGGAGTGTCGGACCAAGAACTAATGAAAAACTGTTTTTT
TRBV20-1,TRBJ2-3,many,-,CSAPPATSNLTDTQYF,TGCAGTGCCCCTCCGGCCACTAGTAACCTCACAGATACGCAGTATTTT
TRBV7-2,TRBJ2-1,few,-,CASSSTLYGGNEQFF,TGTGCCAGCAGCTCCACATTATATGGGGGAAATGAGCAGTTCTTC
TRBV20-1,TRBJ1-1,many,-,CSARQYTEAFF,TGCAGTGCAAGACAGTACACTGAAGCTTTCTTT
TRBV13,TRBJ2-7,-,-,CASREERRSYEQYF,TGTGCCAGCCGTGAGGAACGGAGGTCCTACGAGCAGTACTTC